The rows below give T cell receptor beta chains drawn from one sample of a study of T cells in Graves' hyperthyroidism and ophthalmopathy. MiXCR, applied by TCRdb to the multiplex PCR reads, yields one record per CDR3 protein. Counted here are fewer than 350,000 distinct CDR3 sequences, about 15% occurring once; the ten biggest clones make up about 30%. The sample comprised blood. These receptors were collected from a woman aged 45-59 years with Graves' hyperthyroidism that later progressed to Graves' ophthalmopathy. CDR3s include the opening cysteine and the closing phenylalanine or tryptophan. D genes are given only for firm matches. Where a row states a size, it is once, few, many or the class of an expanded clone; other rows omit it.

d_gene	v_gene	j_gene	abundance	CDR3aa
TRBD1	TRBV7-8	TRBJ2-1	many	CASSLQGVTYNEQFF
TRBD1	TRBV7-3	TRBJ1-5	NA	CASSFGQGNQPQHF
TRBD1	TRBV2	TRBJ1-5	many	CASSVGTGRFQPQHF
TRBD1	TRBV5-1	TRBJ1-2	many	CASSLTGGANYGYTF
TRBD1	TRBV15	TRBJ2-7	NA	CATYGTGTKNTYEQYF
NA	TRBV6-5	TRBJ1-2	many	CASSYSTGNYGYTF
NA	TRBV11-3	TRBJ2-3	NA	CASRTGTSTDTQYF
NA	TRBV6-1	TRBJ1-5	NA	CASSEFGPDFNQPQHF
NA	TRBV13	TRBJ1-1	NA	CASSPRQGTEAFF
NA	TRBV20-1	TRBJ2-1	NA	CIPQGGNEQFF
NA	TRBV28	TRBJ2-5	many	CASSFSPETQYF
NA	TRBV5-6	TRBJ2-5	many	CASSKIGEETQYF
NA	TRBV20-1	TRBJ2-2	NA	CSATPPGAGELFF
TRBD2	TRBV29-1	TRBJ2-5	many	CSVEGGLAGGEVRQETQYF
NA	TRBV10-2	TRBJ1-1	NA	CASSESNLDAFF
NA	TRBV28	TRBJ1-2	many	CASSPPGAIGYTF
NA	TRBV7-8	TRBJ1-1	many	CASSRPGDLTEAFF
TRBD1	TRBV28	TRBJ1-5	many	CASSPTGGARNQPQHF
NA	TRBV27	TRBJ1-1	many	CASSSSGGVMNTEAFF
NA	TRBV20-1	TRBJ2-6	few	CSAIDYTGANVLTF
NA	TRBV20-1	TRBJ2-3	few	CSAPVGTGDTQYF
TRBD1	TRBV25-1	TRBJ1-4	NA	CASSNHRGANEKLFF
NA	TRBV9	TRBJ2-7	few	CASSAGDYEQYF
NA	TRBV4-1	TRBJ2-3	few	CASSPYGGLITDTQYF
NA	TRBV20-1	TRBJ2-2	many	CSAREGGGRIGELFF
TRBD2	TRBV19	TRBJ2-7	few	CASSITSAISYKQYF
NA	TRBV7-6	TRBJ2-7	few	CASSSTSPGHYEQYF
TRBD2	TRBV7-2	TRBJ2-7	many	CASSVTSSSSYEQYF
TRBD1	TRBV24-1	TRBJ2-7	NA	CATGTGTGHEQYF
TRBD2	TRBV3-1	TRBJ2-1	many	CASSLGMAGGSYNEQFF
NA	TRBV7-9	TRBJ1-2	few	CASSLSQVEGYTF
TRBD2	TRBV20-1	TRBJ2-1	many	CSARDTSGNPEQFF
NA	TRBV27	TRBJ2-2	many	CASSFLLGGELFF
TRBD2	TRBV20-1	TRBJ2-5	many	CSATGLAGMKTQYF
NA	TRBV14	TRBJ2-7	few	CASSQGRPTGFYEQYF
NA	TRBV18	TRBJ2-7	NA	CASSPLDRIYEQYF
NA	TRBV5-1	TRBJ2-1	many	CASSPSVSSYNEQFF
NA	TRBV6-1	TRBJ1-1	NA	CASSVQNGGTEAFF
NA	TRBV19	TRBJ1-4	many	CASSWDTVGDEKLFF
NA	TRBV19	TRBJ1-2	NA	CASRPRGATYGYTF
TRBD2	TRBV6-1	TRBJ2-7	many	CASSGLAGAGYEQYF
TRBD2	TRBV30	TRBJ2-3	many	CAWSPGAGADTQYF
TRBD2	TRBV20-1	TRBJ2-1	NA	CSARDGLAGGNEQFF
TRBD1	TRBV6-1	TRBJ2-7	many	CASRLTGVNEQYF
TRBD1	TRBV15	TRBJ2-7	NA	CATSRDIAGGSEQYF
TRBD2	TRBV5-1	TRBJ2-7	NA	CASSWILLAGESSYEQYF
TRBD2	TRBV15	TRBJ2-1	many	CATSSTASSGRAGQFF
TRBD2	TRBV3-1	TRBJ2-2	NA	CASSQELADYGELFF
NA	TRBV2	TRBJ1-4	many	CASTPSSEKLFF
NA	TRBV19	TRBJ1-5	NA	CASRSRLRNQPQHF
TRBD2	TRBV20-1	TRBJ2-2	NA	CSARDFSGSSGELFF
TRBD1	TRBV19	TRBJ2-4	NA	CASSEPGQHKNIQYF
TRBD1	TRBV28	TRBJ2-7	many	CASSVRQGPSGEQYF